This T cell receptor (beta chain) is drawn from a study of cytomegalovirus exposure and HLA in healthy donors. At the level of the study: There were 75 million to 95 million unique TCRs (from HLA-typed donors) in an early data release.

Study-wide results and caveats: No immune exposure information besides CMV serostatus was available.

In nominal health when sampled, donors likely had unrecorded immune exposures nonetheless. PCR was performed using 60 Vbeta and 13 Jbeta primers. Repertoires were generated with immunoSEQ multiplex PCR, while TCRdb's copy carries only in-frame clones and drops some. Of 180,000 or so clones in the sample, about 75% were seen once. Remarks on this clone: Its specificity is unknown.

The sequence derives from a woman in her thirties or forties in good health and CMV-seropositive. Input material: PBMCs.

DNA for the CDR3: TGTGCCAGCGTAAAGACAGATAACTATGGCTACACCTTC. It specifies CASVKTDNYGYTF. The rearrangement joins TRBV2 to TRBJ1-2; tentatively, D is TRBD1 (5 bases). The germline V and J ends were trimmed by 8 bases and 1 base, with 11 bases remaining between them. CDR1 is SNHLY and CDR2 is FYNNEI in the germline V gene. CDR3 length equals 13 residues. Complete variable domain (other parts from reference TRBV2 and TRBJ1-2): EPEVTQTPSHQVTQMGQEVILRCVPISNHLYFYWYRQILGQKVEFLVSFYNNEISEKSEIFDDQFSVERPDGSNFTLKIRSTKLEDSAMYFCASVKTDNYGYTFGSGTRLTVV.